This TCR beta chain came from a study of early T cells in non-severe SARS-CoV-2 infection. Study in general: Sequenced bulk RNA came from whole blood that was unsorted, and chains were unpaired.

Individual cDNA molecules were tagged with unique molecular identifiers. MiXCR, applied by TCRdb to the 5' RACE reads, yields one record per CDR3 protein. The data contain more than 65,000 distinct CDR3 sequences, about 13% of them singletons. Germline assignment: CDR1 MNHEY and CDR2 SVGEGT. This CDR3 region has 12 residues. V lost 7 bases, J lost 5 bases, and 6 bases lay in between. This clonotype was found many times. The source material was whole blood. This clonotype was obtained from an adult who was a healthcare worker with PCR-confirmed SARS-CoV-2 infection or an uninfected control (not recorded which). The chain employs TRBV6-2 or TRBV6-3 and TRBJ1-6, with no clear D. DNA of the CDR3: TGTGCCAGCAAACAGAATAATTCACCCCTCCACTTT. Its translation is CASKQNNSPLHF.